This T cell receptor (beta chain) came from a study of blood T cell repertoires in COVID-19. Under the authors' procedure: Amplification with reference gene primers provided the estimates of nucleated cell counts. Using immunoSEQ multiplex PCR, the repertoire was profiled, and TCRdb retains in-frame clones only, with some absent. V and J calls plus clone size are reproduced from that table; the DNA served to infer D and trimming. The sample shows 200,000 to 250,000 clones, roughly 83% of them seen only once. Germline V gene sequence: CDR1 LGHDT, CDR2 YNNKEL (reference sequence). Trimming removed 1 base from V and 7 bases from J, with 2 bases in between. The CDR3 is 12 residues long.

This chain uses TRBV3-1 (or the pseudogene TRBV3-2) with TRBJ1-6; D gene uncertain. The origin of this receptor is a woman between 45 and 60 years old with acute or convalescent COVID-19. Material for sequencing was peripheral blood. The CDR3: CASSQVNSPLHF. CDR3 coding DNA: TGTGCCAGCAGCCAAGTAAATTCACCCCTCCACTTT.